This T cell receptor beta chain emerged from a study of regulatory T cells in long-lasting Graves disease. A word on this clonotype: The antigen remains undetermined.

TCR beta libraries were built with iRepertoire HTBI primers and Arm-PCR of CDR3 regions. TCRdb fed the multiplex PCR reads into MiXCR, producing one record per CDR3 protein. This repertoire shows about 470,000 distinct CDR3 sequences, 14% to 15% found once; its top ten account for around 15%. Germline V gives CDR1 KGHSH, CDR2 LQKENI. This CDR3 spans 15 amino acids. J gave up 0 bases and V 3 bases, and 5 bases lay outside the gene matches. The time point here: newly diagnosed GD, antithyroid drugs for less than 3 months. Isolated PBMC RNA provided the starting material for the TCR library. The guidelines of the American Thyroid Association were the basis for diagnosing Graves' disease. Study outcomes and limitations: Newly diagnosed patients had higher TCR diversity than persistent Graves' patients did.

These data also formed part of another study, on T cells in Graves' hyperthyroidism and ophthalmopathy.

V is TRBV18 and J is TRBJ2-7; the match to TRBD1 covers 7 bases. This receptor was obtained from a woman aged 30 to 39 with Graves disease. The specimen was peripheral blood mononuclear cells (PBMCs), collected at new diagnosis, from a patient treated with antithyroid drugs. The CDR3 region has the DNA TGTGCCAGCTCACCGAACAGGGGACGCTCCTACGAGCAGTACTTC. Protein product: CASSPNRGRSYEQYF.